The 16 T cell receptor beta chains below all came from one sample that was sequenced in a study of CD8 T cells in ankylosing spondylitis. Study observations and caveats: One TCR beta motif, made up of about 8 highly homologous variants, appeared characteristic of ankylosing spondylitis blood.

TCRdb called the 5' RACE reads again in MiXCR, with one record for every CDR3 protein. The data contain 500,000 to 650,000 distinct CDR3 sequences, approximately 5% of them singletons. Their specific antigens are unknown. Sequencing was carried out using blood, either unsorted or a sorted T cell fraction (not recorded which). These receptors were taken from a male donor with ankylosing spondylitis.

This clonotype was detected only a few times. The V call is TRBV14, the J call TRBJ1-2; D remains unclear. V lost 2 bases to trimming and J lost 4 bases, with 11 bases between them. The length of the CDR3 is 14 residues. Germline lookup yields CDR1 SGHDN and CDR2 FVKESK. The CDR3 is CASSQLGSGYGYTF. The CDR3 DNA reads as TGTGCCAGCAGCCAATTGGGGAGCGGCTATGGCTACACCTTC.

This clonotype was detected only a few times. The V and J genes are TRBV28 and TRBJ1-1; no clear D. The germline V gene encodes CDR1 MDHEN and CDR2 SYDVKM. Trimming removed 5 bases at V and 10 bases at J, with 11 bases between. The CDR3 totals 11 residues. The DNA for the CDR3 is TGTGCCAGCAGTCCCCGCCAACGAGCTTTCTTT. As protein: CASSPRQRAFF.

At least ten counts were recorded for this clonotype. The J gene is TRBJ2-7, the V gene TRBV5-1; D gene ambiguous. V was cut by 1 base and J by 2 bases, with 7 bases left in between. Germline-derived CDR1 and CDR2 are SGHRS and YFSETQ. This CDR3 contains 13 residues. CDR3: CASSLTVTYEQYF. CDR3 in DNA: TGCGCCAGCAGCTTGACAGTTACCTACGAGCAGTACTTC.

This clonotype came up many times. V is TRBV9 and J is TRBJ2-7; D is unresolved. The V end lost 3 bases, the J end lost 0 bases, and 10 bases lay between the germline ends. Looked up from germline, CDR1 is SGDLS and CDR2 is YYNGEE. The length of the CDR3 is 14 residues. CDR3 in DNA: TGTGCCAGCAGCGCCCACCAAAGCTCCTACGAGCAGTACTTC. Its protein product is CASSAHQSSYEQYF.

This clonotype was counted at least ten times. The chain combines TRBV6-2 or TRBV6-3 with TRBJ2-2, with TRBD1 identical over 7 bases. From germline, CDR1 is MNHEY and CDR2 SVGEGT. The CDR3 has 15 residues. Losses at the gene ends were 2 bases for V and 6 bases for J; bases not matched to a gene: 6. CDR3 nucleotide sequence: TGTGCCAGCAGTTACCAGACAGGGTTAGCCGGGGAGCTGTTTTTT. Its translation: CASSYQTGLAGELFF.

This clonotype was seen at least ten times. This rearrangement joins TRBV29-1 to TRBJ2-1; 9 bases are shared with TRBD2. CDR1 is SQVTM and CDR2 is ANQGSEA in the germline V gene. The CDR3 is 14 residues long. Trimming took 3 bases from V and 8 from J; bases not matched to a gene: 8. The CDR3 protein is CSVDRLADGDEQFF. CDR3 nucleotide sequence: TGCAGCGTTGACCGACTAGCGGATGGCGATGAGCAGTTCTTC.

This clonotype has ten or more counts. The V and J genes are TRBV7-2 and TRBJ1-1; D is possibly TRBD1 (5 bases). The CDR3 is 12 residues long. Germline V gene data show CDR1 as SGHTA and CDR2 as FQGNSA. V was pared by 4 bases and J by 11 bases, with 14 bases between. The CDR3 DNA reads TGTGCCAGCAGCTACCAGGGTTCTGGGGCTTTCTTT. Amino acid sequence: CASSYQGSGAFF. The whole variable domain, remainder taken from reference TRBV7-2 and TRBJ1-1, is GAGVSQSPSNKVTEKGKDVELRCDPISGHTALYWYRQSLGQGLEFLIYFQGNSAPDKSGLPSDRFSAERTGGSVSTLTIQRTQQEDSAVYLCASSYQGSGAFFGQGTRLTVV.

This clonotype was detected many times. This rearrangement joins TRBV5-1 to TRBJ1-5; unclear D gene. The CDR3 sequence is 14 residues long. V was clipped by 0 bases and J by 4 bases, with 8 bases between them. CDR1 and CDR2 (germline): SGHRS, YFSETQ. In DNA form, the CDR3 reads TGCGCCAGCAGCTTGGACAACCTAAATCAGCCCCAGCATTTT. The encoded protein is CASSLDNLNQPQHF.

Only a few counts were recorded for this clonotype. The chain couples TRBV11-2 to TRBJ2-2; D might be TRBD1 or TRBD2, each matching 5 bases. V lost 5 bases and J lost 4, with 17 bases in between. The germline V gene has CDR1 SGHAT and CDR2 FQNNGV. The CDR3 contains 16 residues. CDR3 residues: CASSRRLAGTTGELFF. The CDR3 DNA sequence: TGTGCCAGCAGCCGCAGACTGGCAGGGACCACCGGGGAGCTGTTTTTT.

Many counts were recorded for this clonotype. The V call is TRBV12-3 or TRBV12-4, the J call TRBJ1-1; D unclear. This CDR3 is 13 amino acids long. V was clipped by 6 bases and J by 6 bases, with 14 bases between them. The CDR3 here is CASSLIGRAEAFF. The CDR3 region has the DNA TGTGCCAGCAGCCTAATCGGGAGGGCTGAAGCTTTCTTT.

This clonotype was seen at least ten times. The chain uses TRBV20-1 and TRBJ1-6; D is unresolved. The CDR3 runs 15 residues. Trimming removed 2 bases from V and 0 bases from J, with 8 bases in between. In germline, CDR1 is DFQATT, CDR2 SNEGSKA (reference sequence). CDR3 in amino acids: CSARPGSSYNSPLHF. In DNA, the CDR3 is TGCAGTGCTAGACCGGGAAGCTCCTATAATTCACCCCTCCACTTT.

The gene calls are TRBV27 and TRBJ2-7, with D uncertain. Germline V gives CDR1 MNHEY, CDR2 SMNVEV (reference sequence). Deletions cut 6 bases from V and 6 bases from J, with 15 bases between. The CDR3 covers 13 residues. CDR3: CASSPGLPVEQYF. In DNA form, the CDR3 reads TGTGCCAGCAGCCCCGGCTTGCCAGTCGAGCAGTACTTC.

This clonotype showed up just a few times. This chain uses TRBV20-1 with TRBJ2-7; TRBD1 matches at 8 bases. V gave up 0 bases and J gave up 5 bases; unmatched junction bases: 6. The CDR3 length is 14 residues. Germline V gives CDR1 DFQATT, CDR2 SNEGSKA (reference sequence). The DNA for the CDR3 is TGCAGTGCTAGAGATCTGGCAGGGGGCGACGAGCAGTACTTC. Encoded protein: CSARDLAGGDEQYF.

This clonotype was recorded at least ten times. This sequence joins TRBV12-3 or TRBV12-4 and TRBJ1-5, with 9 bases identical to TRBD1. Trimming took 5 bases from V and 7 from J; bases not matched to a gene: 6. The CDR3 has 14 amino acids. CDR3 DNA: TGTGCCAGCAGTCTCCGGGACAGGGTCCAGCCCCAGCATTTT. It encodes CASSLRDRVQPQHF.

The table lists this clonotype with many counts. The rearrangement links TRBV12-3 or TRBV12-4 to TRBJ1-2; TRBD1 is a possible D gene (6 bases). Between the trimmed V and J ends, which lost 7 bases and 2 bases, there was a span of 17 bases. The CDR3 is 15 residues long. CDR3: CASIIWGARNYGYTF. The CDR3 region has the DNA TGTGCCAGCATAATTTGGGGGGCTAGGAACTATGGCTACACCTTC.

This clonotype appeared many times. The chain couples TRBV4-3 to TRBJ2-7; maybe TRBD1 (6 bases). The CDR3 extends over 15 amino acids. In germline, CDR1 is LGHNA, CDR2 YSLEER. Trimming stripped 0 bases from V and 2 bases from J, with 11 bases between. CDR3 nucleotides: TGCGCCAGCAGCCAAGATGGCGGACAGACCTACGAGCAGTACTTC. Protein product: CASSQDGGQTYEQYF.